A single sample gave rise to the 25 T cell receptor beta chains below, sequenced in a study of metastatic and nonmetastatic thyroid tumors. From the PCR reads, TCRdb re-called clones with MiXCR. Of 20,000 to 25,000 clones detected, roughly a sixth appear once; the ten largest clones hold 2.7%. Thyroid surgery was performed in patients who had received no treatment beforehand. Sequenced input: adjacent normal tissue. The source is a male donor with papillary thyroid cancer or a benign thyroid nodule (not recorded which). Some clones in this sample may be carry-over from other donors' samples.

The V and J genes are TRBV28 and TRBJ2-7, with D tentatively TRBD1 (5 bases). V lost 5 bases and J 9 bases, leaving 17 bases between the germline ends. The V gene's germline CDR1 is MDHEN and CDR2 SYDVKM. The CDR3 is 13 amino acids. CDR3: CASSTGTILWQYF. CDR3 nucleotide sequence: TGTGCCAGCAGTACAGGTACCATCCTATGGCAGTACTTC.

This chain uses TRBV30 with TRBJ2-7; D is uncertain. This CDR3 has 15 amino acids. CDR1 GTSNPN and CDR2 SVGIG come from the germline V gene (reference sequence). With 4 bases removed from V and 0 bases from J, the gap between germline ends came to 16 bases. The CDR3 sequence is CAWKNVAYSSYEQYF. The CDR3 DNA follows: TGTGCCTGGAAGAACGTGGCGTATAGCTCCTACGAGCAGTACTTC. Supplemented by reference TRBV30 and TRBJ2-7, the full variable domain reads SQTIHQWPATLVQPVGSPLSLECTVEGTSNPNLYWYRQAAGRGLQLLFYSVGIGQISSEVPQNLSASRPQDRQFILSSKKLLLSDSGFYLCAWKNVAYSSYEQYFGPGTRLTVT.

At least ten counts were recorded for this clone. This chain uses TRBV13 with TRBJ2-7; 7 bases map to TRBD1. CDR1 and CDR2 (germline): PRHDT, FYEKMQ (reference sequence). V shed 4 bases and J 0 bases; nucleotides not matched to a gene: 3. The CDR3 is 14 amino acids. This chain's CDR3 is CASSSGQYSYEQYV. DNA of the CDR3: TGTGCCAGCAGCTCGGGACAGTACTCCTACGAGCAGTACGTC.

This clone was found many times. J is TRBJ2-5 and V is TRBV20-1, with 7 bases aligning to TRBD1. This CDR3 is 16 amino acids long. CDR1 and CDR2 (germline): DFQATT, SNEGSKA (reference sequence). J gave up 1 base and V 0 bases, and 8 bases lay outside the gene matches. CDR3 nucleotides: TGCAGTGCTAGAGATCGAGGACAGGCCTCCCAAGAGACCCAGTACTTC. This sequence encodes CSARDRGQASQETQYF.

Comment on this clone: A much larger clone lies a single base off, so this may be a read error. The V and J genes are TRBV5-6 and TRBJ2-1, with D possibly called TRBD1 or TRBD2 (5 bases each). V was shortened by 0 bases and J by 7 bases, with 11 bases between the two germline ends. The germline gives CDR1 SGHDT, CDR2 YYEEEE. The CDR3 spans 14 residues. The chain's CDR3 is CASSLEGRGNEQFF. As DNA, the CDR3 is TGTGCCAGCAGCTTGGAGGGGCGCGGGAATGAGCAGTTCTTC.

This clone has only a few counts. This chain links TRBV3-1 with TRBJ2-5; TRBD2 matches 11 bases. V dropped 4 bases and J dropped 1; count of bases not matched to a gene: 5. Looked up from germline, CDR1 is LGHDT and CDR2 is YNNKEL (reference sequence). There are 16 residues in the CDR3. The CDR3 loop is CASSLRLAGPQETQYF. The CDR3 region has the DNA TGTGCCAGCAGCCTGAGACTAGCGGGGCCCCAAGAGACCCAGTACTTC.

This clone was recorded at least ten times. The rearrangement uses TRBV6-1 and TRBJ2-1; TRBD2 matches at 7 bases. The junction had 13 bases not matched to a gene; V was cut back by 7 bases and J by 4 bases. The V gene's germline CDR1 is MNHNS and CDR2 SASEGT. This CDR3 is built from 16 residues. The CDR3 DNA follows: TGTGCCAGCATTTCGGAGCGGGGATTAACTTACAATGAGCAGTTCTTC. This translates into CASISERGLTYNEQFF.

This clone occurred once. The chain combines TRBV7-3 with TRBJ2-3; 7 bases align to TRBD2. The CDR3 totals 15 residues. Germline trimming cut 6 bases from V and 1 base from J; bases unmatched to any gene: 7. Germline V CDR1 and CDR2: SGHTA, FQGTGA. The CDR3 spells CASRLGLEGTDTQYF. For the CDR3, the DNA is TGTGCCAGCAGATTAGGACTAGAGGGCACAGATACGCAGTATTTT.

The J gene is TRBJ2-7, the V gene TRBV7-9, with D unclear. There are 13 residues in the CDR3. V was cut by 1 base and J by 5 bases, with 9 bases left in between. Germline lookup yields CDR1 SEHNR and CDR2 FQNEAQ (reference sequence). Here the CDR3 reads CASSLEWFHEQYV. The CDR3 coding sequence is TGTGCCAGCAGCTTAGAGTGGTTCCACGAGCAGTACGTC.

At least ten counts were recorded for this clone. The chain employs TRBV9 and TRBJ2-2; tentative D call: TRBD2 (6 bases). This CDR3 is built from 16 residues. Per germline, CDR1 SGDLS and CDR2 YYNGEE. The V end was cut by 0 bases, the J end by 5 bases, with 14 bases between. CDR3 residues: CASSVGGGPGTGELFF. The CDR3 region has the DNA TGTGCCAGCAGCGTAGGAGGAGGGCCGGGTACCGGGGAGCTGTTTTTT.

This clone appeared many times. V usage is TRBV5-6 and J usage is TRBJ1-6, with D possibly TRBD1 on 5 matching bases. Germline assignment: CDR1 SGHDT and CDR2 YYEEEE. The CDR3 totals 17 residues. V lost 5 bases and J lost 0, with 15 bases in between. The CDR3 nucleotides read TGTGCCAGCAGTCCGGGACCGGCAAGCTCCTATAATTCACCCCTCCACTTT. Amino acids: CASSPGPASSYNSPLHF.

In this sample, this clone is medium-sized. The V and J genes are TRBV20-1 and TRBJ1-1; possible D gene TRBD1, 6 bases. Trimming removed 1 base from V and 0 bases from J, with 6 bases in between. Looked up from germline, CDR1 is DFQATT and CDR2 is SNEGSKA (reference sequence). CDR3 length: 13 residues. The CDR3 spells CSARGTVNTEAFF. The DNA of the CDR3 is TGCAGTGCTAGAGGGACAGTGAACACTGAAGCTTTCTTT.

This clone was counted at least ten times. This chain links TRBV7-2 with TRBJ1-2; D gene ambiguous. Trimming shortened V by 1 base and J by 0 bases, and 12 bases separated the two germline ends. Germline V CDR1 and CDR2: SGHTA, FQGNSA. The CDR3 contains 16 residues. CDR3 loop: CASSLGAQATNYGYTF. The CDR3 coding sequence is TGTGCCAGCAGCTTAGGAGCCCAGGCTACTAACTATGGCTACACCTTC.

This clone was observed a few times. This chain links TRBV25-1 with TRBJ2-5; D not certain. The germline V gene encodes CDR1 MGHDK and CDR2 SYGVNS. This CDR3 region has 14 residues. The germline V and J ends were trimmed by 9 bases and 7 bases, with 21 bases remaining between them. The CDR3 region is CARNQETHGRTQYF. Written as DNA, the CDR3 is TGTGCCAGAAACCAAGAGACCCACGGCCGGACCCAGTACTTC.

The chain joins TRBV6-2 or TRBV6-3 to TRBJ2-6; D call uncertain. Germline V lookup: CDR1 MNHEY, CDR2 SVGEGT. The ends were cut back, 5 bases at V and 2 bases at J, with 10 bases in the middle. The CDR3 runs 15 residues. The CDR3 here is CASSEDGAGANVLTF. CDR3 DNA sequence: TGTGCCAGCAGTGAAGATGGTGCTGGGGCCAACGTCCTGACTTTC.

The chain joins TRBV28 to TRBJ2-2; no definite D call. V lost 5 bases to trimming and J lost 3 bases, with 10 bases between them. CDR3 size: 14 residues. Germline CDR1 MDHEN, CDR2 SYDVKM. The CDR3 coding sequence is TGTGCCAGCAGTCTAACATGTGACACCGGGGAGCTGTTTTTT. Its translation: CASSLTCDTGELFF.

In its sample, this clone was seen many times. The chain recombines TRBV20-1 with TRBJ2-7; 14 bases are shared with TRBD2. The CDR3 spans 15 residues. V was pared by 5 bases and J by 2 bases, with 5 bases of the junction left unmatched. Germline values: CDR1 DFQATT, CDR2 SNEGSKA (reference sequence). CDR3 sequence: CSAPGLAGATYEQYF. In DNA, the CDR3 is TGCAGTGCTCCGGGACTAGCGGGGGCAACCTACGAGCAGTACTTC.

This clone was recorded many times. This chain links TRBV5-1 with TRBJ1-1; D is uncertain. The germline V and J ends were trimmed by 8 bases and 4 bases, with 15 bases remaining between them. This CDR3 is 13 amino acids long. Looked up from germline, CDR1 is SGHRS and CDR2 is YFSETQ. The CDR3 DNA sequence: TGCGCCAGTACCCAAGAAGGGAGCACTGAAGCTTTCTTT. It translates to CASTQEGSTEAFF. Supplemented by reference TRBV5-1 and TRBJ1-1, the full variable domain reads KAGVTQTPRYLIKTRGQQVTLSCSPISGHRSVSWYQQTPGQGLQFLFEYFSETQRNKGNFPGRFSGRQFSNSRSEMNVSTLELGDSALYLCASTQEGSTEAFFGQGTRLTVV.

On this clone: This may be a read error: a much more frequent sequence differs by one nucleotide. Other DNA sequences within the sample encode an identical CDR3. This sequence joins TRBV5-4 and TRBJ2-3; no reliable D call. The CDR3 loop spans 14 amino acids. V lost 4 bases and J lost 2, with 11 bases in between. Germline values: CDR1 SGHNT, CDR2 YYREEE (reference sequence). The DNA for the CDR3 is TGTGCCAGCAGCAGAGGTACGATCACAGATACGCAGTATTTT. Its translation: CASSRGTITDTQYF.

This clone ranks as medium-sized. CDR3 in amino acids: CASSKGRTSGGPGEQYF. The CDR3 nucleotides are TGTGCCAGCAGTAAAGGGCGGACTAGCGGGGGGCCGGGGGAGCAGTACTTC. The V call is TRBV28, the J call TRBJ2-7, with 14 bases matching TRBD2. Trimming took 5 bases from V and 7 from J; bases not matched to a gene: 13. The CDR3 consists of 17 residues. Germline values: CDR1 MDHEN, CDR2 SYDVKM.

This clone was recorded at least ten times. The chain combines TRBV6-4 with TRBJ2-1; the match to TRBD2 covers 10 bases. The V and J ends lost 6 bases and 15 bases, in that order; junction bases with no gene match: 5. The CDR3 contains 11 residues. In germline, CDR1 is MRHNA, CDR2 SNTAGT. The CDR3 here is CASRAGGPGFF. The CDR3 nucleotides are TGTGCCAGCAGAGCGGGGGGGCCGGGGTTCTTC.

The sample holds many counts of this clone. A junction end diverges from the germline sequence, so it may reflect a read error. The rearrangement joins TRBV7-7 to TRBJ2-5; either TRBD1 or TRBD2 may fit D (7 bases each). The CDR3 spans 16 residues. Germline V gives CDR1 SSHAT, CDR2 FNYEAQ (reference sequence). CDR3 bases: TGTGCTAGCAGCTTAGGGGGGACAGCGGGGAAAGAGACCCAGTACTTC. This codes for CASSLGGTAGKETQYF.

This clone has a handful of counts. This rearrangement joins TRBV24-1 to TRBJ2-1; perhaps D is TRBD1 or TRBD2 (5 bases each). With 3 bases removed from V and 8 bases from J, the gap between germline ends came to 19 bases. This CDR3 comprises 16 residues. Germline V gene sequence: CDR1 KGHDR, CDR2 SFDVKD. The CDR3 is CATSDPGKGDTYEQFF. The CDR3 DNA reads as TGTGCCACCAGTGATCCCGGGAAAGGGGATACCTATGAGCAGTTCTTC.

This clone counts as medium-sized. The V call is TRBV28, the J call TRBJ2-7; 10 nucleotides align to TRBD1. This CDR3 has 15 amino acids. V dropped 5 bases and J dropped 11; count of bases not matched to a gene: 15. Germline lookup yields CDR1 MDHEN and CDR2 SYDVKM. The CDR3 DNA sequence: TGTGCCAGCAGTCGCACCGGGACAGGGGATATAAAGGAGTACGTC. It translates to CASSRTGTGDIKEYV.

This clone is medium-sized. The chain has TRBV11-2 and TRBJ2-3; TRBD1 matches at 9 bases. This CDR3 is built from 16 residues. Germline-derived CDR1 and CDR2 are SGHAT and FQNNGV. V was pared by 5 bases and J by 1 base, with 7 bases of the junction left unmatched. CDR3 loop: CASSHPQGARTDTQYF. The CDR3 DNA is TGTGCCAGCAGCCACCCACAGGGGGCGCGCACAGATACGCAGTATTTT.